This T cell receptor (beta chain) was observed in a study of shared clonotypes between healthy human individuals. The germline V gene encodes CDR1 GTSNPN and CDR2 SVGIG (reference sequence). V was clipped by 1 base and J by 6 bases, with 10 bases between them. The CDR3 covers 13 residues. Sequencing used immunoSEQ multiplex PCR; TCRdb keeps in-frame clones, though not all of them. The table lists around 440,000 clones, more than 70% of them singletons, with more than 10% in the top ten. This clonotype originated in a woman between 35 and 50 years old in good health. Some clones in this sample may be carry-over from other donors' samples. The V gene is TRBV30, the J gene TRBJ1-5; tentatively, D is TRBD1 (5 bases). The material sequenced was PBMCs. The CDR3 coding sequence is TGTGCCTGGAGTGGGGGGGTCGGTCAGCCCCAGCATTTT. This codes for CAWSGGVGQPQHF. The full variable domain, rest sourced from reference TRBV30 and TRBJ1-5, is SQTIHQWPATLVQPVGSPLSLECTVEGTSNPNLYWYRQAAGRGLQLLFYSVGIGQISSEVPQNLSASRPQDRQFILSSKKLLLSDSGFYLCAWSGGVGQPQHFGDGTRLSIL.